The next 8 T cell receptor beta chains were all read from a single sample in a study of cytomegalovirus exposure and HLA in healthy donors. The PCR contained 60 Vbeta and 13 Jbeta primers. Assay used: immunoSEQ multiplex PCR; TCRdb lists only in-frame clones, some missing. Of 150,000 to 200,000 clones listed, 77% are singletons. Sequencing was carried out using PBMCs. These receptors were taken from a woman younger than 45 in good health and CMV-seronegative.

V usage is TRBV7-9 and J usage is TRBJ1-2; 7 bases are shared with TRBD1. Germline V CDR1 and CDR2: SEHNR, FQNEAQ (reference sequence). This CDR3 is 13 amino acids long. V was clipped by 3 bases and J by 4 bases; unmatched bases: 2. The CDR3 loop reads CASSFRDSYGYTF. Written as DNA, the CDR3 is TGTGCCAGCAGCTTCCGGGACAGCTATGGCTACACCTTC.

V is TRBV2 and J is TRBJ2-7; 10 bases are shared with TRBD2. The CDR3 loop spans 14 amino acids. Per germline, CDR1 SNHLY and CDR2 FYNNEI. Trimming took 6 bases from V and 4 from J; bases not matched to a gene: 6. CDR3 loop: CASRVLAGPYEQYF. The CDR3 nucleotides read TGTGCCAGCAGAGTACTAGCGGGGCCTTACGAGCAGTACTTC.

This chain uses TRBV6-4 with TRBJ2-3; TRBD2 matches 12 bases. J gave up 5 bases and V 0 bases, and 6 bases lay outside the gene matches. CDR3 length: 17 amino acids. CDR1 is MRHNA, CDR2 SNTAGT, per germline. The CDR3 DNA reads as TGTGCCAGCAGTGACTCCTCAACTAGCGGGGGGATAGATACGCAGTATTTT. Encoded protein: CASSDSSTSGGIDTQYF.

The J gene is TRBJ1-2, the V gene TRBV29-1, with a possible D match to TRBD1 (6 bases). The germline V gene encodes CDR1 SQVTM and CDR2 ANQGSEA. This CDR3 has 10 residues. The germline V and J ends were trimmed by 5 bases and 6 bases, with 7 bases remaining between them. CDR3 in amino acids: CSVQGNGYTF. CDR3 nucleotides: TGCAGCGTTCAGGGGAATGGCTACACCTTC.

The chain joins TRBV19 to TRBJ1-5, with D perhaps TRBD1 (6 bases). Germline CDR1 reads LNHDA; CDR2 reads SQIVND (reference sequence). The CDR3 has 16 residues. Trimming cost V 8 bases and J 0 bases, with 17 bases left between them. The CDR3 DNA reads as TGTGCCAGTGCGGGTTTTTCAGGGGCTAGCAATCAGCCCCAGCATTTT. Protein: CASAGFSGASNQPQHF.

The chain combines TRBV9 with TRBJ2-7, with D possibly matching TRBD1 (7 bases). The CDR3 has 14 residues. Germline CDR1 reads SGDLS; CDR2 reads YYNGEE. The V end lost 0 bases, the J end lost 6 bases, and 13 bases lay between the germline ends. The CDR3: CASSVDSRGAEQYF. The DNA for the CDR3 is TGTGCCAGCAGCGTAGACTCCAGGGGGGCCGAGCAGTACTTC.

This clone showed up just a few times. The chain employs TRBV10-2 and TRBJ2-3; D ambiguous. This CDR3 region has 11 residues. CDR1 WSHSY and CDR2 SAAADI come from the germline V gene. V was clipped by 5 bases and J by 8 bases, with 8 bases between them. This CDR3 is CASSTSGTQYF. The DNA of the CDR3 is TGCGCCAGCAGTACATCGGGTACGCAGTATTTT.

The rearrangement joins TRBV5-1 to TRBJ2-7; 8 bases line up with TRBD2. Unmatched junction bases numbered 5, after V lost 2 bases and J lost 4 bases. This CDR3 is 14 amino acids long. Germline V lookup: CDR1 SGHRS, CDR2 YFSETQ. The CDR3 sequence is CASSFTSGPYEQYF. For the CDR3, the DNA is TGCGCCAGCAGCTTCACTAGCGGACCTTACGAGCAGTACTTC. The full variable domain, with the rest looked up from reference TRBV5-1 and TRBJ2-7, is KAGVTQTPRYLIKTRGQQVTLSCSPISGHRSVSWYQQTPGQGLQFLFEYFSETQRNKGNFPGRFSGRQFSNSRSEMNVSTLELGDSALYLCASSFTSGPYEQYFGPGTRLTVT.